These T cell receptor beta chains were read from a single sample in a study of T cell repertoires in cytomegalovirus infection. The antigens for these receptors are not known. One entry per CDR3 protein, called by TCRdb with MiXCR from the reads. The sample has about 890,000 distinct CDR3 sequences; about a third are singletons. The source was cultured CD8+ T cells from PBMCs, collected from culture after CMV antigen stimulation. Receptor source: a human donor in good health (CMV status not recorded). Some clones in this sample may be carry-over from other donors' samples. Both conserved end residues are part of each CDR3. The order of the fields is clone size, J gene, V gene, D gene, CDR3 DNA, CDR3 protein. The D gene is left open where the match is weak. Size is omitted from some rows. Given values are once, few, many or a class for expanded clones.

many,TRBJ1-5,TRBV19,TRBD1,TGTGCCAGTAGAATAATAATCGGACAGGGGTATCAGCCCCAGCATTTT,CASRIIIGQGYQPQHF
few,TRBJ1-1,TRBV27,TRBD1,TGTGCCAGCAGTCTGACAGGGCCACCCTTGGACACTGAAGCTTTCTTT,CASSLTGPPLDTEAFF
few,TRBJ2-1,TRBV18,-,TGTGCCAGCTCACCACTTAGTGGAGACAATGAGCAGTTCTTC,CASSPLSGDNEQFF
-,TRBJ2-3,TRBV10-3,TRBD1,TGTGCCATCAGTGCCTCCAGACAGGGCGCAGATACGCAGTATTTT,CAISASRQGADTQYF
few,TRBJ2-1,TRBV28,-,TGTGCCAGCAGTTTAGATTCTATCCCACCATACAATGAGCAGTTCTTC,CASSLDSIPPYNEQFF
-,TRBJ2-2,TRBV6-6,-,TGTGCCAGCAGTTACCCCGGGGCCCGGGAGCTGTTTTTT,CASSYPGARELFF
-,TRBJ2-1,TRBV7-8,-,TGTGCCAGCAGCTCTCTCGGTTCTGTCTACAATGAGCAGTTCTTC,CASSSLGSVYNEQFF
-,TRBJ1-2,TRBV5-1,TRBD1,TGCGCCAGCAGCTCCAGTACCTACAGGGGGCAGCTTGGCTACACCTTC,CASSSSTYRGQLGYTF
few,TRBJ1-6,TRBV19,TRBD1,TGTGCCACCCGGGGGACAGGGATTTCACCCCTCCACTTT,CATRGTGISPLHF
-,TRBJ1-4,TRBV5-4,-,TGTGCCAGCAGCTTGCTGAAGGGAGATAATGAAAAACTGTTTTTT,CASSLLKGDNEKLFF
-,TRBJ1-5,TRBV6-2/TRBV6-3,TRBD1,TGTGCCAGCAGACCCGGGACAGCTGGGGGGAATCAGCCCCAGCATTTT,CASRPGTAGGNQPQHF
many,TRBJ1-5,TRBV7-6,-,TGTGCCAGCAGCATAAACACGTATAGCAATCAGCCCCAGCATTTT,CASSINTYSNQPQHF
few,TRBJ1-2,TRBV7-6,TRBD1,TGTGCCAGCAGTCAGGGGAACCGGGACAGGGGGTACGGCTACACCTTC,CASSQGNRDRGYGYTF
few,TRBJ1-3,TRBV9,TRBD1,TGTGCCAGCAGCCTACAGGACAGGGGCTCTGGAAACACCATATATTTT,CASSLQDRGSGNTIYF
few,TRBJ1-5,TRBV5-6,TRBD1,TGTGCCAGCAGCCCCGGGACAGGGGTATCGAGCAATCAGCCCCAGCATTTT,CASSPGTGVSSNQPQHF
many,TRBJ2-2,TRBV2,TRBD2,TGTGCCAGCAGTGAGTGGCTAGCGGGTGACACCGGGGAGCTGTTTTTT,CASSEWLAGDTGELFF
-,TRBJ1-1,TRBV7-9,-,TGTGCCAGCAGCCCTCGAGAGGGAAGATTCACTGAAGCTTTCTTT,CASSPREGRFTEAFF
few,TRBJ1-1,TRBV19,-,TGTGCCAGTAGCCCCGGGCTGCAGACTGAAGCTTTCTTT,CASSPGLQTEAFF
few,TRBJ1-4,TRBV12-3/TRBV12-4,-,TGTGCCAGCAGAGCCGACGGGAGGAGAGAAAAACTGTTTTTT,CASRADGRREKLFF
few,TRBJ1-5,TRBV19,-,TGTGCCAGTAGAGGAAGGGGCAATCAGCCCCAGCATTTT,CASRGRGNQPQHF
few,TRBJ2-2,TRBV6-2/TRBV6-3,-,TGTGCCAGCAGTTACTCGATTCACCGGGCCGAGAACACCGGGGAGCTGTTTTTT,CASSYSIHRAENTGELFF
-,TRBJ2-1,TRBV2,-,TGTGCCAGCAGCACGGGGCGAGGGGCCAATGAGCAGTTCTTC,CASSTGRGANEQFF
few,TRBJ1-1,TRBV12-3/TRBV12-4,-,TGTGCCAGCAGTTTTGGGGACCCCGAAGCTTTCTTT,CASSFGDPEAFF
-,TRBJ2-3,TRBV9,-,TGTGCCAGCAGCGTTTACGGCCAAAGGACAGATACGCAGTATTTT,CASSVYGQRTDTQYF
-,TRBJ1-5,TRBV5-1,TRBD1,TGCGCCAGCAGCCCAACAGGGGCAGGGCCCCAGCATTTT,CASSPTGAGPQHF
-,TRBJ1-5,TRBV12-3/TRBV12-4,-,TGTGCCAGCAGTTTAGCGCGACAGGAGGGTCAGCCCCAGCATTTT,CASSLARQEGQPQHF
-,TRBJ2-3,TRBV12-3/TRBV12-4,TRBD1,TGTGCCAGCAGCGACAGGGAACTGGGAGATACGCAGTATTTT,CASSDRELGDTQYF
-,TRBJ1-2,TRBV14,-,TGTGCCAGCAGCCAAGAAAAGTTTCAGGACTATGGCTACACCTTC,CASSQEKFQDYGYTF
few,TRBJ1-2,TRBV15,-,TGTGCCACCAGCAGAGACAGGGCAGCTACTAACTATGGCTACACCTTC,CATSRDRAATNYGYTF
-,TRBJ2-4,TRBV19,-,TGTGCCAGTAGTATAGCGGGGAACTTAGCCAAAAACATTCAGTACTTC,CASSIAGNLAKNIQYF
-,TRBJ1-5,TRBV19,TRBD1,TGTGCCAGTAGTCCGGGACAGTACCAAAATCAGCCCCAGCATTTT,CASSPGQYQNQPQHF
-,TRBJ1-6,TRBV19,-,TGTGCCACATCGACCGAGTATAATTCACCCCTCCACTTT,CATSTEYNSPLHF
many,TRBJ2-3,TRBV7-2,-,TGTGCCAGCAGCTTAATCCTAGCGACCGATACGCAGTATTTT,CASSLILATDTQYF
few,TRBJ1-1,TRBV6-5,-,TGTGCCAGCAGGTCGCACCGGGACCCCCTAGGGAACACTGAAGCTTTCTTT,CASRSHRDPLGNTEAFF
-,TRBJ1-1,TRBV27,-,TGTGCCAGCAGTCCAATATATTGGGAAAACACTGAAGCTTTCTTT,CASSPIYWENTEAFF
-,TRBJ2-1,TRBV6-5,TRBD2,TGTGCCAGCCTATCCGTTGGGACTAGCGGGGGACCCTACAATGAGCAGTTCTTC,CASLSVGTSGGPYNEQFF
-,TRBJ2-3,TRBV6-2/TRBV6-3,-,TGTGCCAGCAGGAAAGGAGGAGATACGCAGTATTTT,CASRKGGDTQYF
-,TRBJ2-3,TRBV6-4,-,TGTGCCAGCAGTCAGCCTAATACAGATACGCAGTATTTT,CASSQPNTDTQYF
many,TRBJ2-1,TRBV6-2/TRBV6-3,-,TGTGCCAGCAGCCAGGTGGGCTCCTACAATGAGCAGTTCTTC,CASSQVGSYNEQFF
-,TRBJ1-3,TRBV6-5,-,TGTGCCAGCAGCCACCAGGGTTCTGGAAACACCATATATTTT,CASSHQGSGNTIYF
many,TRBJ2-3,TRBV7-6,-,TGTGCCAGCACCCCTGGTACAGATACGCAGTATTTT,CASTPGTDTQYF
few,TRBJ2-7,TRBV27,-,TGTGCCAGCAGTTATGGGGGGGGCGGCTACGAGCAGTACTTC,CASSYGGGGYEQYF
-,TRBJ2-3,TRBV9,TRBD1,TGTGCCAGCAGCCCGTACGACAGGGAGTCAGATACGCAGTATTTT,CASSPYDRESDTQYF